The 2 T cell receptor beta chains below were found in one sample sequenced in a study of CD4 T cells in relation to SARS-CoV-2 and coronaviruses. TCRdb's copy holds only in-frame clones and misses some; the assay was immunoSEQ multiplex PCR. The repertoire holds 35,000 or so clones, around four fifths seen once, with 2.8% in the top ten. The antigens these receptors bind are not known. The sequencing input was memory CD4+ T cells from PBMCs, cultured in vitro. The receptors shown here come from an adult with COVID-19.

This clone occurred a few times. This sequence joins TRBV4-1 and TRBJ1-5, with a possible D match to TRBD1 (5 bases). CDR1 MGHRA and CDR2 YSYEKL come from the germline V gene. Deletions cut 4 bases from V and 9 bases from J, with 19 bases between. The length of the CDR3 is 15 residues. The CDR3: CASSPTGVEYTPQHF. Written as DNA, the CDR3 is TGCGCCAGCAGCCCTACGGGGGTGGAATACACGCCCCAGCATTTT.

V and J are TRBV18 and TRBJ1-1, with 8 bases matching TRBD1. CDR3 length: 17 residues. Trimming removed 2 bases from V and 4 bases from J; junction bases left unmatched: 12. Germline values: CDR1 KGHSH, CDR2 LQKENI. The CDR3 nucleotides are TGTGCCAGCTCACCAACTCCAGTCTCAGGGGGCGGCACTGAAGCTTTCTTT. Its protein product is CASSPTPVSGGGTEAFF.